The present TCR beta chain was sequenced within a study of a mutant IDH1 vaccine in newly diagnosed glioma. Study-wide context: Radiotherapy alone preceded vaccination by 4-6 weeks; alternatively, vaccination started with temozolomide cycles. Prior therapy was radiotherapy, temozolomide, or both; most received both.

About this clone itself: Its antigen remains unknown.

Notes on the study in general: Shifts in the top peripheral T cell clonotypes seemed unrelated to pseudoprogression.

The assay was immunoSEQ multiplex PCR, and TCRdb's table has in-frame clones only and misses some. In the table there are tens of thousands of clones, around 76% of which are singletons. The time point: week 23, last vaccination. The investigators gave 300 ug of mutant IDH1 20-mer peptide in each vaccine dose, together with topical imiquimod. The sequence came from a woman between 35 and 50 years old with glioma. Some clones in this sample may be carry-over from other donors' samples. The material was PBMCs, obtained from a glioma patient whose treatment included an IDH1 peptide vaccine.

The CDR3 spells CASSFQGQPDSRGYTF. As DNA, the CDR3 is TGTGCCAGCAGCTTCCAGGGACAGCCGGATTCACGAGGCTACACCTTC. The chain combines TRBV7-3 with TRBJ1-2; 7 positions agree with TRBD1. The germline gives CDR1 SGHTA, CDR2 FQGTGA. The CDR3 has 16 amino acids. V dropped 3 bases and J dropped 8; count of bases not matched to a gene: 15.